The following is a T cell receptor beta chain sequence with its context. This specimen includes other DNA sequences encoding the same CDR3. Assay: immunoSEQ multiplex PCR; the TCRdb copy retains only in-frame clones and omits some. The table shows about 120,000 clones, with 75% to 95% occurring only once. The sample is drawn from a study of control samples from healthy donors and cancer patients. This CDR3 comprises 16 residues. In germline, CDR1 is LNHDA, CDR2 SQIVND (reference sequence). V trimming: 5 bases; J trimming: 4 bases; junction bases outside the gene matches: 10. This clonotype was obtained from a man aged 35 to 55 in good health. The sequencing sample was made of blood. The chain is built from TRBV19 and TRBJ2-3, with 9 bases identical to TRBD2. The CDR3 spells CASSYLGRGGPDTQYF. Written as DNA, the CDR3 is TGTGCCAGTAGTTACTTGGGGCGGGGGGGCCCAGATACGCAGTATTTT.